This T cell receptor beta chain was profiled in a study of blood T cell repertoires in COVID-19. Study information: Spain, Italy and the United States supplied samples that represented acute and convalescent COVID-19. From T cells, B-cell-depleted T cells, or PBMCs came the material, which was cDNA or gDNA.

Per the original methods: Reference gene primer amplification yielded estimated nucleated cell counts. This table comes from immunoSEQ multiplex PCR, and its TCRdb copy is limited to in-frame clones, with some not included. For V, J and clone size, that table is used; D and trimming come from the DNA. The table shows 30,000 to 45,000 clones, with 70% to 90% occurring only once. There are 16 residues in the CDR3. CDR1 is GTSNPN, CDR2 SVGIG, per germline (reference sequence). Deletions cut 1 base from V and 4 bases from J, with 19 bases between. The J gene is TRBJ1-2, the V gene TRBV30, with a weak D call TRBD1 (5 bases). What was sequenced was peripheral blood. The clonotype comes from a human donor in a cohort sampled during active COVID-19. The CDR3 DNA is TGTGCCTGGAGTGCCCAAGAGGACGCAGGGATCTATGGCTACACCTTC. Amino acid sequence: CAWSAQEDAGIYGYTF.